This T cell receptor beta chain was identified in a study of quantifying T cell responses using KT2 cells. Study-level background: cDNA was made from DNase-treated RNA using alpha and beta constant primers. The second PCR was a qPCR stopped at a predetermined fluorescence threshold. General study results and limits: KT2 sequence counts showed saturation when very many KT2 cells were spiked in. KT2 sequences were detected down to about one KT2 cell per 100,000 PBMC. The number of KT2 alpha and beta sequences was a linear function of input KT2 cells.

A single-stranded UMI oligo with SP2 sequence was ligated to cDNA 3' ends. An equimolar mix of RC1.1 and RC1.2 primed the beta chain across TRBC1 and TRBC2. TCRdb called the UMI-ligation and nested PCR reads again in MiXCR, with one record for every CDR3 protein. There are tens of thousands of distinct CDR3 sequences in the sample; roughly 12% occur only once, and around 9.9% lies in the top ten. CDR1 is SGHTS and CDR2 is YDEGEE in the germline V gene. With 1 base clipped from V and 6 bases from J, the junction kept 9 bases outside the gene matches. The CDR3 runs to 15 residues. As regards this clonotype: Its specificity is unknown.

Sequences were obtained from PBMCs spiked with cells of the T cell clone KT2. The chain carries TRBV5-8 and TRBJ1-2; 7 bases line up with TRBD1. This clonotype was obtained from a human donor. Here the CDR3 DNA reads TGTGCCAGCAGCTTGTATATCGTAGGGGGCGATGGCTACACCTTC. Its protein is CASSLYIVGGDGYTF.